These 20 T cell receptor beta chains were sequenced from one sample in a study of response to subunit inactivated influenza vaccine. TCRdb reanalysed the RT-PCR reads using MiXCR and keeps one entry per CDR3 protein. The sample has around 600,000 distinct CDR3 sequences; approximately 10% are singletons. This sample was also put to use in a study of T cells expressing NK-cell markers. That source adds: Libraries used 5'RACE template switching adding universal primer site and UMIs.

The sequencing used PBMCs from blood, collected on the day of vaccination. The receptors here all came from a man in his fifties or sixties who received an inactivated influenza vaccine.

This clonotype occurred a few times. V usage is TRBV10-1 and J usage is TRBJ1-4; D gene unclear. Between the trimmed V and J ends, which lost 0 bases and 11 bases, there was a span of 13 bases. This CDR3 region has 14 residues. The germline V gene has CDR1 WNHNN and CDR2 SYGVQD (reference sequence). The CDR3 sequence: CASSESNGRGKLFF. CDR3 bases: TGCGCCAGCAGTGAGTCGAACGGCCGTGGGAAACTGTTTTTT.

The genes are TRBV4-2 and TRBJ1-4; 8 nucleotides align to TRBD1. CDR1 is LGHNA, CDR2 YNFKEQ, per germline. Trimming removed 1 base from V and 7 bases from J; junction bases left unmatched: 5. The CDR3 contains 15 residues. The chain's CDR3 is CASSQVAQGGEKLFF. The CDR3 DNA is TGTGCCAGCAGCCAAGTGGCACAGGGGGGTGAAAAACTGTTTTTT.

This clonotype has only a few counts. The chain uses TRBV12-3 or TRBV12-4 and TRBJ2-1, with 11 positions matching TRBD2. Trimming took 6 bases from V and 2 from J; bases not matched to a gene: 12. The CDR3 spans 18 residues. Here the CDR3 reads CASRPGQPTSGAYNEQFF. CDR3 DNA sequence: TGTGCCAGCAGACCGGGACAGCCGACTAGCGGGGCCTACAATGAGCAGTTCTTC.

In its sample, this clonotype was seen a few times. This chain links TRBV4-1 with TRBJ2-5; D not resolved. V shed 4 bases and J shed 2 bases, with 17 bases lying between them. CDR3 size: 16 residues. CDR1 and CDR2 (germline): MGHRA, YSYEKL. This CDR3 reads CASSPPGWHSQETQYF. The CDR3 DNA reads as TGCGCCAGCAGCCCCCCCGGATGGCACTCGCAAGAGACCCAGTACTTC.

The V call is TRBV10-2, the J call TRBJ1-2; D remains ambiguous. Trimming left V 3 bases short and J 2 bases short, with 7 bases between. Germline CDR1 is WSHSY and CDR2 is SAAADI. This CDR3 has 13 residues. In nucleotides, the CDR3 is TGCGCCAGCAGTGACAGGATAAACTATGGCTACACCTTC. It codes for CASSDRINYGYTF.

The rearrangement uses TRBV29-1 and TRBJ2-5; D is undetermined. Trimming removed 1 base at V and 2 bases at J, with 17 bases between. Looked up from germline, CDR1 is SQVTM and CDR2 is ANQGSEA. This CDR3 is 16 amino acids long. CDR3 in amino acids: CSVEGSGSSWQETQYF. DNA for the CDR3: TGCAGCGTTGAAGGGTCGGGTTCCTCGTGGCAAGAGACCCAGTACTTC.

This clonotype showed up just a few times. The V and J genes are TRBV6-2 or TRBV6-3 and TRBJ2-5; D not resolved. Germline CDR1 is MNHEY and CDR2 is SVGEGT. The V gene lost 7 bases and the J gene lost 5 bases, with 11 bases spanning the gap. The CDR3 has 12 amino acids. Here the CDR3 reads CASTYPAETQYF. In DNA form, the CDR3 reads TGTGCCAGCACCTACCCCGCGGAGACCCAGTACTTC.

The chain employs TRBV7-2 and TRBJ2-3; TRBD2 matches 9 bases. Germline-derived CDR1 and CDR2 are SGHTA and FQGNSA. J lost 0 bases, V lost 5 bases, and 6 bases had no gene match. CDR3 size: 16 residues. The chain's CDR3 is CASSPRSGGSTDTQYF. DNA of the CDR3: TGTGCCAGCAGCCCCCGAAGCGGGGGGAGCACAGATACGCAGTATTTT.

Here the CDR3 DNA reads TGTGCCAGCAGCTTTATTATGAACACTGAAGCTTTCTTT. Translating it yields CASSFIMNTEAFF. The chain links TRBV7-9 to TRBJ1-1; D unclear. CDR3 length equals 13 residues. Trimming left V 3 bases short and J 0 bases short, with 5 bases between. Germline CDR1 is SEHNR and CDR2 is FQNEAQ (reference sequence).

The sample holds a few counts of this clonotype. The chain has TRBV14 and TRBJ2-7, with TRBD1 matching over 7 bases. J gave up 3 bases and V 4 bases, and 9 bases lay outside the gene matches. The CDR3 sequence is 15 residues long. Per germline, CDR1 SGHDN and CDR2 FVKESK. DNA of the CDR3: TGTGCCAGCAGCCGAACTGGACAGGTCCGCTACGAGCAGTACTTC. Protein product: CASSRTGQVRYEQYF.

This clonotype turned up a few times. The chain uses TRBV7-9 and TRBJ2-5; no clear D. Germline assignment: CDR1 SEHNR and CDR2 FQNEAQ (reference sequence). The CDR3 runs to 12 residues. The ends were cut back, 2 bases at V and 3 bases at J, with 4 bases in the middle. For the CDR3, the DNA is TGTGCCAGCAGCTTAAACAAAGAGACCCAGTACTTC. Translated, it gives CASSLNKETQYF.

V and J are TRBV7-2 and TRBJ1-5, with D unclear. V was cut by 1 base and J by 2 bases, with 12 bases left in between. CDR1 is SGHTA, CDR2 FQGNSA, per germline. CDR3 length: 16 residues. The CDR3 reads CASSLVAGTGNQPQHF. CDR3 sequence (DNA): TGTGCCAGCAGCTTAGTGGCGGGAACGGGCAATCAGCCCCAGCATTTT.

This clonotype has just a few counts. CDR3 nucleotide sequence: TGTGCCAGCAGCCACGGAGCGGGGGCCGGGGTGGAGACCCAGTACTTC. The encoded protein is CASSHGAGAGVETQYF. The chain employs TRBV6-1 and TRBJ2-5; 8 bases map to TRBD2. This CDR3 spans 16 amino acids. The trim removed 6 bases at V and 5 bases at J, leaving 14 bases unmatched. Germline lookup yields CDR1 MNHNS and CDR2 SASEGT.

Only a few counts were recorded for this clonotype. The rearrangement links TRBV20-1 to TRBJ2-7; 8 positions agree with TRBD1. The CDR3 length is 13 residues. Germline assignment: CDR1 DFQATT and CDR2 SNEGSKA (reference sequence). V lost 6 bases, J lost 6 bases, and 10 bases stayed unmatched. Here the CDR3 reads CSAYWAGGREQYF. DNA of the CDR3: TGCAGTGCATACTGGGCAGGGGGCCGCGAGCAGTACTTC.

V and J are TRBV7-2 and TRBJ2-5; TRBD2 aligns across 7 bases. Unmatched junction bases numbered 10, after V lost 1 base and J lost 5 bases. This CDR3 has 16 residues. Germline V gene lookup returns CDR1 SGHTA and CDR2 FQGNSA. The CDR3 protein is CASSLGPGGIYETQYF. CDR3 in DNA: TGTGCCAGCAGCTTAGGCCCCGGGGGGATTTACGAGACCCAGTACTTC.

This clonotype was found many times. The rearrangement joins TRBV5-1 to TRBJ1-2; 7 positions agree with TRBD1. After removal of 5 bases from V and 5 bases from J, the junction contained 9 bases not matched to a gene. This CDR3 comprises 14 residues. Germline lookup yields CDR1 SGHRS and CDR2 YFSETQ. Written as DNA, the CDR3 is TGCGCCAGCAGTACTCCGGGACAGTCATATGGCTACACCTTC. Encoded protein: CASSTPGQSYGYTF. The entire variable domain, with the rest obtained from reference TRBV5-1 and TRBJ1-2, is as follows: KAGVTQTPRYLIKTRGQQVTLSCSPISGHRSVSWYQQTPGQGLQFLFEYFSETQRNKGNFPGRFSGRQFSNSRSEMNVSTLELGDSALYLCASSTPGQSYGYTFGSGTRLTVV.

The chain couples TRBV9 to TRBJ1-2; D possibly corresponds to TRBD1 (5 bases). CDR3 size: 13 residues. V lost 0 bases to trimming and J lost 8 bases, with 11 bases between them. Germline CDR1 is SGDLS and CDR2 is YYNGEE. The CDR3: CASSVEGNAGYTF. The CDR3 nucleotides are TGTGCCAGCAGCGTAGAGGGGAACGCGGGCTACACCTTC.

Worth noting for this clonotype: A clone one base away is much larger, so this may be a read error. The CDR3: CSVLRDNSYNEQFF. The CDR3 bases are TGCAGCGTTCTCCGAGACAACTCCTACAATGAGCAGTTCTTC. This rearrangement joins TRBV29-1 to TRBJ2-1; no reliable D call. This CDR3 spans 14 amino acids. With 5 bases removed from V and 0 bases from J, the gap between germline ends came to 11 bases. CDR1 and CDR2 (germline): SQVTM, ANQGSEA.

Only a few counts were recorded for this clonotype. CDR3 residues: CASSERGDSYNEQFF. DNA for the CDR3: TGTGCCAGCAGCGAGAGGGGTGACTCCTACAATGAGCAGTTCTTC. The J gene is TRBJ2-1, the V gene TRBV9; TRBD1 or TRBD2 may be the D gene (5 bases each). V lost 3 bases, J lost 0 bases, and 10 bases lay in between. The length of the CDR3 is 15 residues. Germline V gene sequence: CDR1 SGDLS, CDR2 YYNGEE. The entire variable domain, with the rest obtained from reference TRBV9 and TRBJ2-1, is as follows: DSGVTQTPKHLITATGQRVTLRCSPRSGDLSVYWYQQSLDQGLQFLIQYYNGEERAKGNILERFSAQQFPDLHSELNLSSLELGDSALYFCASSERGDSYNEQFFGPGTRLTVL.

This clonotype was recorded once. V gene TRBV7-3 combines with J gene TRBJ2-1, with 7 bases aligning to TRBD1. The germline gives CDR1 SGHTA, CDR2 FQGTGA. CDR3 size: 15 residues. J gave up 7 bases and V 5 bases, and 11 bases lay outside the gene matches. The CDR3 protein is CASSQMGDSANEQFF. CDR3 in DNA: TGTGCCAGCAGCCAGATGGGGGACAGTGCAAATGAGCAGTTCTTC. The variable domain in full, completed from reference TRBV7-3 and TRBJ2-1, reads GAGVSQTPSNKVTEKGKYVELRCDPISGHTALYWYRQSLGQGPEFLIYFQGTGAADDSGLPNDRFFAVRPEGSVSTLKIQRTERGDSAVYLCASSQMGDSANEQFFGPGTRLTVL.